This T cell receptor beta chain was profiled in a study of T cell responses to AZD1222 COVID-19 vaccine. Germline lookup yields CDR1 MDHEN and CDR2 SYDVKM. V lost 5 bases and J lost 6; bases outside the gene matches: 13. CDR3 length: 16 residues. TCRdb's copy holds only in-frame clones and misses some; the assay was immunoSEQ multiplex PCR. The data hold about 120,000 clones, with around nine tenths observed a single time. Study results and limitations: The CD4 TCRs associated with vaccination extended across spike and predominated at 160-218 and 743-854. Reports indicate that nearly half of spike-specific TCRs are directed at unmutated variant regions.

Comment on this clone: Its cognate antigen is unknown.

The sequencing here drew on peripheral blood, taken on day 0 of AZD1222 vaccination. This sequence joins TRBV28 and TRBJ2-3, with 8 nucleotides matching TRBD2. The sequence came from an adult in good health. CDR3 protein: CASSPRGRREADTQYF. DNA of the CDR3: TGTGCCAGCAGTCCCCGAGGTCGGCGGGAGGCTGATACGCAGTATTTT.